This T cell receptor (beta chain) appears in the sequencing data of a study of regulatory T cells in long-lasting Graves disease. Building of the TCR beta libraries involved iRepertoire HTBI primers and Arm-PCR of CDR3 regions. TCRdb passed the multiplex PCR reads through MiXCR, listing each CDR3 protein once. There are hundreds of thousands of distinct CDR3 sequences in the sample; roughly 20% occur only once, and 6.5% to 10% lies in the top ten. V dropped 3 bases and J dropped 4; count of bases not matched to a gene: 8. CDR1 is KGHSH, CDR2 LQKENI, per germline. There are 15 residues in the CDR3. This clonotype appeared many times. Time point specified: persistent/refractory GD, antithyroid drugs over 5 years with positive TRAb. The TCR library was prepared using RNA isolated from PBMCs.

The receptor was derived from a female donor with Graves disease. The V and J genes are TRBV18 and TRBJ2-7, with 8 bases matching TRBD1. The source was peripheral blood mononuclear cells (PBMCs), collected when the disease was refractory, from a patient treated with antithyroid drugs. This chain's CDR3 is CASSPLPRGQYEQYF. The CDR3 DNA follows: TGTGCCAGCTCACCCCTTCCCAGGGGGCAATACGAGCAGTACTTC.